This TCR beta chain was recorded in a study of response to subunit inactivated influenza vaccine (dated 2018 in TCRdb). General notes on the study: Deep quantitative profiling of the T cell receptor repertoire was used in the study to follow responses to a trivalent subunit inactivated influenza vaccine.

What the authors observed across the whole study: The authors proposed that each seasonal influenza vaccination may bring in only a limited number of new T cells.

This clonotype was seen more than once but under ten times. The target of this receptor is not known. There are no base qualities to consult, and no much larger clone falls within one base. The library was generated by RT-PCR. The sequencing machine was an Illumina HiSeq 2500. TCRdb reprocessing: public reads trimmed at Q25 with fastp, clones called with MiXCR, in-frame beta chains kept. Rows with a matching CDR3 protein are joined into one entry that keeps the most common DNA and genes. This sample has around 200,000 distinct CDR3 sequences in its table, and roughly 8.7% of those were observed once. The ten largest clonotypes hold 9.5% to 13% of the sample. Compared with germline, V lacks 5 bases and J lacks 9 bases; bases without a gene match: 6. From the germline V gene, CDR1 is SGHAT and CDR2 is FQNNGV. From the cysteine up to the phenylalanine, the CDR3 has a length of 13 residues. Of the read, only the CDR3 DNA is kept; its 39 bases are in frame from base 1.

Here the chain combines TRBV11-2 and TRBJ2-1, with 8 middle bases fitting TRBD2. The material sequenced was non-naive T cells sorted from PBMCs, taken on the day of vaccination. In light of the paper, this sample's cell subset or site label describes: memory T cell fraction. This receptor was taken from a man between 50 and 59 years old who received an inactivated influenza vaccine. Donor details come from another sample of the same person, matched by shared clones. The DNA sequence reads TGTGCCAGCAGCACGGGGGGGGCCGGTGAGCAGTTCTTC. It is translated as CASSTGGAGEQFF. When the CDR3 is completed using the reference TRBV11-2 and TRBJ2-1 genes on either side, the full variable domain is EAGVAQSPRYKIIEKRQSVAFWCNPISGHATLYWYQQILGQGPKLLIQFQNNGVVDDSQLPKDRFSAERLKGVDSTLKIQPAKLEDSAVYLCASSTGGAGEQFFGPGTRLTVL.